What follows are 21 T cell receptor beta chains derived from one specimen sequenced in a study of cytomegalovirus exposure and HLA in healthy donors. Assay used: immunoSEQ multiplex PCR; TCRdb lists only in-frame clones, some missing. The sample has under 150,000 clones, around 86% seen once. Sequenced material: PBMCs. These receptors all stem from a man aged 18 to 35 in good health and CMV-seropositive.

The CDR3 protein is CASSVGRGLSTDTQYF. The CDR3 DNA is TGTGCCAGCAGCGTAGGGCGGGGACTTAGCACAGATACGCAGTATTTT. The rearrangement uses TRBV9 and TRBJ2-3, with a possible D match to TRBD2 (6 bases). V gave up 0 bases and J gave up 0 bases, with 11 bases separating them. Germline CDR1 SGDLS, CDR2 YYNGEE. CDR3 length: 16 amino acids.

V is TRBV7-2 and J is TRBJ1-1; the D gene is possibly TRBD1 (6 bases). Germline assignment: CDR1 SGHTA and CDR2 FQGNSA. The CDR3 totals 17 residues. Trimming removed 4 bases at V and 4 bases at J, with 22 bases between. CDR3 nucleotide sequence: TGTGCCAGCAGCTCCCTAAATTTAGACAGGTGGGGCACTGAAGCTTTCTTT. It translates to CASSSLNLDRWGTEAFF.

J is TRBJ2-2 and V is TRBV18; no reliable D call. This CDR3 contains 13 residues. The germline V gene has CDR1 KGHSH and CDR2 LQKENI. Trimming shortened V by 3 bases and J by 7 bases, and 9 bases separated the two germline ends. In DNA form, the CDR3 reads TGTGCCAGCTCACCGTTTGAGATCGGGGAGCTGTTTTTT. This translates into CASSPFEIGELFF. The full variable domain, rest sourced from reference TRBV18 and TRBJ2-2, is NAGVMQNPRHLVRRRGQEARLRCSPMKGHSHVYWYRQLPEEGLKFMVYLQKENIIDESGMPKERFSAEFPKEGPSILRIQQVVRGDSAAYFCASSPFEIGELFFGEGSRLTVL.

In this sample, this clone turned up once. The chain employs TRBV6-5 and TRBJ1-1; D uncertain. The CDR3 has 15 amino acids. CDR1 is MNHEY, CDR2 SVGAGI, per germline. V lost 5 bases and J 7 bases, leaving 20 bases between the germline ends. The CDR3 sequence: CASSPIQAGKREAFF. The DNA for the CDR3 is TGTGCCAGCAGTCCAATTCAGGCCGGTAAACGTGAAGCTTTCTTT.

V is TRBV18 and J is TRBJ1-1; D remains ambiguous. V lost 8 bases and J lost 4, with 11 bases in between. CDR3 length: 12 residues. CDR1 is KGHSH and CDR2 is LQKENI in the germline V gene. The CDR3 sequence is CASGLGFTEAFF. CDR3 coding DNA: TGTGCCAGCGGTCTCGGGTTCACTGAAGCTTTCTTT.

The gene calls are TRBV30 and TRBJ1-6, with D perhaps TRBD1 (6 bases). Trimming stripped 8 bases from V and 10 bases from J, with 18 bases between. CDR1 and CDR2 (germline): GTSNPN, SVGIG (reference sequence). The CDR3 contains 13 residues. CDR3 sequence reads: CARSGTPNSPLHF. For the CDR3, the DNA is TGTGCCCGGTCCGGGACACCAAACTCACCCCTCCACTTT.

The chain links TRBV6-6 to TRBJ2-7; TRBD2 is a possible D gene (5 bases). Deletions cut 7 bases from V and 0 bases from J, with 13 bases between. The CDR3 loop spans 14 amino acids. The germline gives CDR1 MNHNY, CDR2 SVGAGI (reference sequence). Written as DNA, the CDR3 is TGTGCCAGCACGTCGACGGGAACCTCCTACGAGCAGTACTTC. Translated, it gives CASTSTGTSYEQYF.

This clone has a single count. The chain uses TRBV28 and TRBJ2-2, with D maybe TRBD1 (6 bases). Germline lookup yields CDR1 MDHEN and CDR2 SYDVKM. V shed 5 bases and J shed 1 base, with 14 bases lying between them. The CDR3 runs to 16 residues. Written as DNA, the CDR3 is TGTGCCAGCAGTCCCCCGGACAGATTGAACACCGGGGAGCTGTTTTTT. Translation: CASSPPDRLNTGELFF.

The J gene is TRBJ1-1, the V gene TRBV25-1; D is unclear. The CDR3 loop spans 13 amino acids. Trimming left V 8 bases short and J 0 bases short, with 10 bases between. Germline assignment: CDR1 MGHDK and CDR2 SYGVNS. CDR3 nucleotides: TGTGCCAGCCAGCTGGGCCTGAACACTGAAGCTTTCTTT. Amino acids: CASQLGLNTEAFF. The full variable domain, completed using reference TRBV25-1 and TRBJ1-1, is EADIYQTPRYLVIGTGKKITLECSQTMGHDKMYWYQQDPGMELHLIHYSYGVNSTEKGDLSSESTVSRIRTEHFPLTLESARPSHTSQYLCASQLGLNTEAFFGQGTRLTVV.

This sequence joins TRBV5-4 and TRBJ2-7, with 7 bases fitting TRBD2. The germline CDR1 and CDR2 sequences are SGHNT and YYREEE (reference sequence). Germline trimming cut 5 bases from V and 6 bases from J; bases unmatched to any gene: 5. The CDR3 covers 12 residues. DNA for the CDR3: TGTGCCAGCAGTCGGGGGGTCGGCGAGCAGTACTTC. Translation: CASSRGVGEQYF.

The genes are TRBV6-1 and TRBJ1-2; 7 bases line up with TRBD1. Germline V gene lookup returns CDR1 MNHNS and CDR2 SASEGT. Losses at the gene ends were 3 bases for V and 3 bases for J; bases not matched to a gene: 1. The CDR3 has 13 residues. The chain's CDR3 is CASSDRGYYGYTF. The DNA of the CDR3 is TGTGCCAGCAGTGACAGGGGGTACTATGGCTACACCTTC.

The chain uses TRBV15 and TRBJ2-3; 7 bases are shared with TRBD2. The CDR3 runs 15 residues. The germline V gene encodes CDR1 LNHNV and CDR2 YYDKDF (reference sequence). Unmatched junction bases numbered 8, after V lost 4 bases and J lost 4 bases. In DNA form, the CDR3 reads TGTGCCACCAGCAAAGAGGCTAGCGGATCAGATACGCAGTATTTT. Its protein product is CATSKEASGSDTQYF.

The DNA for the CDR3 is TGTGCCAGTAGTAGTACCTACCGGGACAGCTACGAGCAGTACTTC. Translating it yields CASSSTYRDSYEQYF. This chain joins TRBV19 and TRBJ2-7, with TRBD1 matching over 7 bases. With 4 bases clipped from V and 3 bases from J, the junction kept 9 bases outside the gene matches. Germline lookup yields CDR1 LNHDA and CDR2 SQIVND (reference sequence). The CDR3 length is 15 residues.

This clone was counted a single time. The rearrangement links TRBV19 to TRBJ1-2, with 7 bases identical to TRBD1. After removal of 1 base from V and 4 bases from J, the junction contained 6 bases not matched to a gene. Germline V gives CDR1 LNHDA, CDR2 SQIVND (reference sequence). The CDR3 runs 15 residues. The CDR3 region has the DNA TGTGCCAGTAGTATAGGCCTACAGGGGTCCTATGGCTACACCTTC. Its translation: CASSIGLQGSYGYTF.

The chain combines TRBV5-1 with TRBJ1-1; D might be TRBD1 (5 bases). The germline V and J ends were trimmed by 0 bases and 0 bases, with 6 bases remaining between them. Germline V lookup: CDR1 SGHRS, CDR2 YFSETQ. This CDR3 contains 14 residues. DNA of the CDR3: TGCGCCAGCAGCTTGGAACAGGTGAACACTGAAGCTTTCTTT. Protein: CASSLEQVNTEAFF.

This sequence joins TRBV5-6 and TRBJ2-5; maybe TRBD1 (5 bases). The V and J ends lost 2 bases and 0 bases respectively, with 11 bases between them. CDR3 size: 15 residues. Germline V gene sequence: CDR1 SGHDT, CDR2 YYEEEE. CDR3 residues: CASSFRRAYQETQYF. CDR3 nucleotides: TGTGCCAGCAGCTTCCGCAGGGCGTACCAAGAGACCCAGTACTTC.

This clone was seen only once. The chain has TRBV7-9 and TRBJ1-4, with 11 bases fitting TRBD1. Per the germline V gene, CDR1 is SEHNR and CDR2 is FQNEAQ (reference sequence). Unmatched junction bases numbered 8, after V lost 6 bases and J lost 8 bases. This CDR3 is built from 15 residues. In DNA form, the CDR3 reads TGTGCCAGCAGTTGGACAGGGGGCAGGTTCGAAAAACTGTTTTTT. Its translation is CASSWTGGRFEKLFF. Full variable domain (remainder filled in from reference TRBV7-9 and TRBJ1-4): DTGVSQNPRHKITKRGQNVTFRCDPISEHNRLYWYRQTLGQGPEFLTYFQNEAQLEKSRLLSDRFSAERPKGSFSTLEIQRTEQGDSAMYLCASSWTGGRFEKLFFGSGTQLSVL.

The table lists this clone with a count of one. The CDR3: CASVGGYYEQYF. As DNA, the CDR3 is TGTGCCAGCGTTGGGGGCTACTACGAGCAGTACTTC. The V call is TRBV7-6, the J call TRBJ2-7, with a tentative D call TRBD1 (6 bases). The germline CDR1 and CDR2 sequences are SGHVS and FNYEAQ. This CDR3 comprises 12 residues. V shed 8 bases and J shed 3 bases, with 11 bases lying between them.

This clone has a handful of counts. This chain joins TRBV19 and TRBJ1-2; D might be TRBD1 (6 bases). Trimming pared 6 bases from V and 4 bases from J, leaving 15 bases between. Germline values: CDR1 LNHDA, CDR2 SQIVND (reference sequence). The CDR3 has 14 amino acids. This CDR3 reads CASSPWDTFYGYTF. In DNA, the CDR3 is TGTGCCAGTAGCCCCTGGGACACCTTCTATGGCTACACCTTC.

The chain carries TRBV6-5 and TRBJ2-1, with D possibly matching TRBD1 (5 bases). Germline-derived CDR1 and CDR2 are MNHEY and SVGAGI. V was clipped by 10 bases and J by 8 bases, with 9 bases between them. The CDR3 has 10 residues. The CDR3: CATLGDEQFF. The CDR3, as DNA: TGTGCCACCCTAGGGGATGAGCAGTTCTTC.

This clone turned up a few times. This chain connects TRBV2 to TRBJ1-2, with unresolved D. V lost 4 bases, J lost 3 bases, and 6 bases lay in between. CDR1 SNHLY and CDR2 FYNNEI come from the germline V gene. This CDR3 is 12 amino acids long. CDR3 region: CASSGRDYGYTF. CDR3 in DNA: TGTGCCAGCAGTGGACGGGACTATGGCTACACCTTC.